This TCR beta chain was observed in a study of blood T cell repertoires in COVID-19. Study-level information: Whether acute or convalescent, the COVID-19 samples came from the United States, Italy and Spain. T cells, B-cell-depleted T cells, or PBMCs provided the cDNA or gDNA that served as material.

As processed by the authors: Using reference gene primer amplification, nucleated cell counts were estimated. Here immunoSEQ multiplex PCR was the method, and the copy in TCRdb shows in-frame clones only, minus some. From that table come the V and J calls and clone size; the DNA was used to work out D and trimming. The data show 15,000 to 20,000 clones, with about 90% seen just once and less than 5% held by the top ten. V was clipped by 5 bases and J by 7 bases; unmatched bases: 13. The CDR3 runs to 15 residues. The sequence was obtained from a man aged 55 to 70 with active COVID-19. The rearrangement links TRBV5-3 to TRBJ2-7; 9 bases are a match to TRBD2. TRBV5-3 is known as an ORF, though its function is uncertain. The sequencing sample was made of peripheral blood. CDR3 residues: CARRPPGLAGCEQYV. The CDR3 nucleotides are TGTGCCAGAAGACCTCCGGGGCTAGCGGGGTGTGAGCAGTACGTC.